These 11 T cell receptor beta chains were sequenced from one sample in a study of response to subunit inactivated influenza vaccine. TCRdb reanalysed the RT-PCR reads using MiXCR and keeps one entry per CDR3 protein. The sample contains a few hundred thousand distinct CDR3 sequences, 12% to 15% of which appear only once. The sequencing used PBMCs from blood, collected about 11 days after vaccination. These receptors came from a middle-aged man who received an inactivated influenza vaccine.

V and J are TRBV27 and TRBJ1-6; maybe TRBD1 (6 bases). Germline CDR1 MNHEY, CDR2 SMNVEV (reference sequence). Deletions cut 1 base from V and 9 bases from J, with 13 bases between. The CDR3 is 15 amino acids. CDR3 in DNA: TGTGCCAGCAGTTTATTGGGGGGCCGGGGTTCACCCCTCCACTTT. Its protein is CASSLLGGRGSPLHF.

This chain uses TRBV7-2 with TRBJ2-1; a weak D match, TRBD2 (7 bases). This CDR3 spans 14 amino acids. The ends were cut back, 2 bases at V and 8 bases at J, with 13 bases in the middle. The germline CDR1 and CDR2 sequences are SGHTA and FQGNSA. The CDR3 protein is CASSLKGGVYEQFF. The CDR3 coding sequence is TGTGCCAGCAGCTTAAAGGGGGGGGTCTATGAGCAGTTCTTC.

The rearrangement joins TRBV9 to TRBJ2-5, with TRBD1 matching 7 bases. The junction had 12 bases not matched to a gene; V was cut back by 6 bases and J by 4 bases. The germline V gene encodes CDR1 SGDLS and CDR2 YYNGEE. The CDR3 spans 15 residues. The CDR3 nucleotides read TGTGCCAGCACCCCTGGGCCAGGGGGAGTAGAGACCCAGTACTTC. Residues: CASTPGPGGVETQYF.

In its sample, this clonotype was seen a few times. This rearrangement joins TRBV6-2 or TRBV6-3 to TRBJ2-3; 9 nucleotides match TRBD1. CDR1 is MNHEY and CDR2 is SVGEGT in the germline V gene. CDR3 size: 15 residues. The J segment lost 2 bases and the V segment lost 2 bases, leaving 2 bases of the junction unmatched. CDR3 nucleotide sequence: TGTGCCAGCAGTTACCGGGACAGGGTCACAGATACGCAGTATTTT. This gives the protein CASSYRDRVTDTQYF.

This clonotype was counted a few times. The V and J genes are TRBV6-5 and TRBJ2-5; D remains ambiguous. Germline V CDR1 and CDR2: MNHEY, SVGAGI. CDR3 size: 13 residues. V lost 0 bases, J lost 5 bases, and 7 bases lay in between. CDR3 nucleotides: TGTGCCAGCAGTTACTCGAAATGGGAGACCCAGTACTTC. Translation gives CASSYSKWETQYF.

At least ten counts were recorded for this clonotype. The chain joins TRBV20-1 to TRBJ1-4, with D hard to call. The CDR3 has 13 amino acids. Germline V gene lookup returns CDR1 DFQATT and CDR2 SNEGSKA (reference sequence). Between the trimmed V and J ends, which lost 1 base and 8 bases, there was a span of 11 bases. The CDR3 DNA reads as TGCAGTGCTAGAGCATTCGGTAGGGAAAAACTGTTTTTT. Amino acids: CSARAFGREKLFF.

This clonotype was seen only once. Possible read error: a much larger clone is one base away. The conserved phenylalanine or tryptophan is not found at the CDR3 terminus, so this likely reflects a read error. J is TRBJ2-7 and V is TRBV3-1, with 10 bases that match TRBD2. CDR1 is LGHDT, CDR2 YNNKEL, per germline (reference sequence). The ends lost 4 bases at V and 5 bases at J; junction bases unmatched: 2. There are 13 residues in the CDR3. The CDR3 bases are TGTGCCAGCAGCCTAGCGGGAGGTAACGAGCAGTACTAC. Protein product: CASSLAGGNEQYY.

This clonotype came up many times. The chain is built from TRBV5-5 and TRBJ1-1; weak D call: TRBD1 (5 bases). The CDR3 spans 14 residues. Per germline, CDR1 SGHKS and CDR2 YYEKEE (reference sequence). Trimming took off 4 bases at V and 4 bases at J, with 14 bases between the two ends. The CDR3 region is CASSPMGGSTEAFF. DNA for the CDR3: TGTGCCAGCAGCCCTATGGGGGGGAGCACTGAAGCTTTCTTT.

The rearrangement uses TRBV6-5 and TRBJ2-1; the D gene could be TRBD1 or TRBD2 (5 bases each). Germline V gives CDR1 MNHEY, CDR2 SVGAGI. The V and J ends lost 0 bases and 4 bases respectively, with 13 bases between them. This CDR3 has 16 amino acids. CDR3 nucleotide sequence: TGTGCCAGCAGTTACTCGAGTAGGGACGCTTACAATGAGCAGTTCTTC. It codes for CASSYSSRDAYNEQFF.

This chain uses TRBV3-1 with TRBJ1-4; TRBD1 might be the D (5 bases). Trimming pared 4 bases from V and 5 bases from J, leaving 17 bases between. In germline, CDR1 is LGHDT, CDR2 YNNKEL (reference sequence). This CDR3 is 16 amino acids long. CDR3 coding DNA: TGTGCCAGCAGCCCCGGGGGGACCGATTTAAATGAAAAACTGTTTTTT. It specifies CASSPGGTDLNEKLFF.

The chain uses TRBV12-3 or TRBV12-4 and TRBJ1-1, with 8 bases aligning to TRBD1. The ends lost 6 bases at V and 4 bases at J; junction bases unmatched: 13. The CDR3 has 16 residues. CDR3 in DNA: TGTGCCAGCAGCCGGAGACAGGGGCCATCGGGCACTGAAGCTTTCTTT. This codes for CASSRRQGPSGTEAFF.